This T cell receptor (beta chain) is from a study of Ad26.COV2.S vaccination and SARS-CoV-2 variants. Whole-study findings and limits: Substantial response breadth was reportedly seen for spike-specific CD8+ and CD4+ T cells after vaccination. Measurements of TCR breadth and depth may have given underestimates of the total T cell responses. Recipients of vaccine and of placebo showed similar breadth of their non-spike TCR repertoires.

This clone has only a few counts. Its antigen remains unknown. The method was immunoSEQ multiplex PCR; TCRdb's version includes in-frame clones alone and lacks a portion of them. The top ten clones hold about 7.1% of a sample with about 380,000 clones, under 90% of them seen once. The CDR3 loop spans 12 amino acids. CDR1 is KGHDR and CDR2 is SFDVKD in the germline V gene. The V and J ends lost 0 bases and 8 bases respectively, with 5 bases between them. This sample's treatment: roughly 20 received Ad26.COV2.S at low or high dose, single or two shots; 5 received placebo; per-sample allocation not given. Vaccine and placebo recipients were sampled on day 63 after the first injection.

The chain combines TRBV24-1 with TRBJ2-3; D call uncertain. This sequence originates from a person between 18 and 59 years old who received the Ad26.COV2.S COVID-19 vaccine or a placebo. Sequenced here: peripheral blood, sampled in a trial of Ad26.COV2.S vaccine versus placebo. The CDR3 is CATSDLSRTQYF. The CDR3 region has the DNA TGTGCCACCAGTGATTTGAGCCGTACGCAGTATTTT.